This T cell receptor (beta chain) was documented in a study of Ad26.COV2.S vaccination and SARS-CoV-2 variants. Clones were read by immunoSEQ multiplex PCR, and TCRdb kept only the in-frame ones, dropping some. The table shows 450,000 to 550,000 clones, with roughly nine tenths occurring only once. Treatment of the sample: 15 to 20 received Ad26.COV2.S at low or high dose, single or two shots; a few received placebo; per-sample allocation not given. Collection of the samples took place on day 63 after the first injection of vaccine or placebo. The CDR3 has 16 residues. V lost 1 base to trimming and J lost 4 bases, with 14 bases between them. Germline V gene lookup returns CDR1 LGHNA and CDR2 YSLEER.

The chain has TRBV4-3 and TRBJ2-1; D may be TRBD1 (6 bases). The sequence derives from a person between 18 and 60 years old who received the Ad26.COV2.S COVID-19 vaccine or a placebo. This sample comprised peripheral blood, obtained in a trial of Ad26.COV2.S vaccine versus placebo. The CDR3 spells CASSQVVTGMYNEQFF. CDR3 nucleotide sequence: TGCGCCAGCAGCCAAGTTGTTACAGGGATGTACAATGAGCAGTTCTTC.